This entry lists 9 T cell receptor beta chains sequenced from one sample in a study of T cells after yellow fever vaccination. TCRdb reprocessed the 5' RACE reads via MiXCR and lists one record per CDR3 protein. Here the sample spans about 330,000 distinct CDR3 sequences, 6.8% being singletons. The sequencing used PBMCs, collected roughly 47 days after the first yellow fever vaccination. The origin of the receptors is a man aged 18 to 30 who received the YFV17D yellow fever vaccine.

This clonotype was counted at least ten times. The chain uses TRBV4-2 and TRBJ2-1, with 9 bases matching TRBD2. This CDR3 region has 16 residues. In germline, CDR1 is LGHNA, CDR2 YNFKEQ. V lost 0 bases and J lost 1; bases outside the gene matches: 1. CDR3 region: CASSQDTSGSYNEQFF. CDR3 in DNA: TGTGCCAGCAGCCAAGATACTAGCGGGTCCTACAATGAGCAGTTCTTC.

This clonotype was recorded a few times. The chain employs TRBV2 and TRBJ2-7, with TRBD1 matching over 7 bases. Germline assignment: CDR1 SNHLY and CDR2 FYNNEI. The CDR3 has 14 residues. V was clipped by 6 bases and J by 6 bases; unmatched bases: 11. The CDR3 nucleotides read TGTGCCAGCAGACTCACAGGGGACGGAGTCGAGCAGTACTTC. Its translation is CASRLTGDGVEQYF.

V is TRBV20-1 and J is TRBJ1-1, with D unresolved. Germline V gives CDR1 DFQATT, CDR2 SNEGSKA (reference sequence). V lost 1 base to trimming and J lost 0 bases, with 6 bases between them. The length of the CDR3 is 13 residues. The CDR3 bases are TGCAGTGCTAGAGGTCAGGTGAACACTGAAGCTTTCTTT. This translates into CSARGQVNTEAFF.

This chain connects TRBV6-5 to TRBJ2-5, with D possibly TRBD2 on 6 matching bases. CDR1 and CDR2 from the germline V gene are MNHEY and SVGAGI. There are 17 residues in the CDR3. Trimming pared 2 bases from V and 5 bases from J, leaving 21 bases between. The CDR3 loop is CASSYLDGGSLEETQYF. DNA for the CDR3: TGTGCCAGCAGTTACCTAGACGGGGGTAGCCTAGAGGAGACCCAGTACTTC.

The V gene is TRBV29-1, the J gene TRBJ2-3, with D perhaps matching TRBD2 (5 bases). The V and J ends lost 2 bases and 0 bases respectively, with 12 bases between them. Germline CDR1 and CDR2: SQVTM and ANQGSEA. CDR3 size: 15 residues. CDR3 in amino acids: CSVELGRGSTDTQYF. CDR3 nucleotides: TGCAGCGTTGAACTCGGCCGGGGAAGCACAGATACGCAGTATTTT.

This clonotype was seen a handful of times. This chain joins TRBV5-1 and TRBJ2-7; 8 bases line up with TRBD1. Germline-derived CDR1 and CDR2 are SGHRS and YFSETQ. Trimming took 0 bases from V and 2 from J; bases not matched to a gene: 10. This CDR3 region has 17 residues. The CDR3 DNA is TGCGCCAGCAGCTTGGGGCCAGCAGGGGGCCCTCCCTACGAGCAGTACGTC. Translating gives CASSLGPAGGPPYEQYV.

This clonotype was counted a few times. This sequence joins TRBV12-3 or TRBV12-4 and TRBJ2-2; possible D gene TRBD2, 7 bases. V shed 4 bases and J shed 3 bases, with 12 bases lying between them. The CDR3 contains 15 residues. The CDR3 sequence: CASSWGGADTGELFF. In DNA, the CDR3 is TGTGCCAGCAGTTGGGGGGGGGCCGACACCGGGGAGCTGTTTTTT.

The table lists this clonotype with a few counts. The chain recombines TRBV20-1 with TRBJ1-6; the match to TRBD1 covers 9 bases. CDR1 and CDR2 (germline): DFQATT, SNEGSKA (reference sequence). This CDR3 region has 15 residues. V shed 1 base and J 7 bases; nucleotides not matched to a gene: 5. The CDR3 nucleotides are TGCAGTGCTAGAGGCACGGACAGGGGAAATTCACCCCTCCACTTT. This codes for CSARGTDRGNSPLHF.

The gene calls are TRBV5-1 and TRBJ2-5; 8 bases match TRBD2. The CDR3 is 15 residues long. The J segment lost 2 bases and the V segment lost 1 base, leaving 4 bases of the junction unmatched. In germline, CDR1 is SGHRS, CDR2 YFSETQ. CDR3 sequence: CASSLRPGGQETQYF. The CDR3 DNA is TGCGCCAGCAGCTTGCGTCCGGGGGGGCAAGAGACCCAGTACTTC. Together with reference TRBV5-1 and TRBJ2-5, the CDR3 gives the full variable domain: KAGVTQTPRYLIKTRGQQVTLSCSPISGHRSVSWYQQTPGQGLQFLFEYFSETQRNKGNFPGRFSGRQFSNSRSEMNVSTLELGDSALYLCASSLRPGGQETQYFGPGTRLLVL.